This passage covers 11 T cell receptor beta chains from one sample sequenced in a study of blood T cell repertoires in COVID-19. Only in-frame clones appear in the TCRdb table, and some are missing; sequencing was by immunoSEQ multiplex PCR. The sample comprises about 300,000 clones, about nine tenths of which are singletons, and about 9.4% rests with the top ten. Sequencing input: PBMCs or T cells enriched from blood (not recorded which). The receptors derive from a woman under 30 who had recovered from COVID-19.

In DNA, the CDR3 is TGTGCCAGCAGCTCGGAGGTGAACACTGAAGCTTTCTTT. Protein product: CASSSEVNTEAFF. J is TRBJ1-1 and V is TRBV7-9; D is unresolved. Germline V gene sequence: CDR1 SEHNR, CDR2 FQNEAQ (reference sequence). The CDR3 has 13 amino acids. With 4 bases removed from V and 0 bases from J, the gap between germline ends came to 6 bases.

The chain links TRBV12-3 or TRBV12-4 to TRBJ2-7, with TRBD1 as a possible D gene (5 bases). The CDR3 runs 13 residues. V lost 6 bases and J 5 bases, leaving 14 bases between the germline ends. CDR3 sequence reads: CASRLQGRDEQYF. CDR3 DNA: TGTGCCAGCAGGCTCCAGGGAAGGGACGAGCAGTACTTC.

This chain connects TRBV5-6 to TRBJ2-5; 11 bases map to TRBD2. Germline CDR1 reads SGHDT; CDR2 reads YYEEEE. Trimming cost V 1 base and J 5 bases; bases outside gene matches: 7. The CDR3 spans 16 residues. The CDR3 bases are TGTGCCAGCAGCTTGTGGGCTAGCGGGAGGAGGGAGACCCAGTACTTC. Translating it yields CASSLWASGRRETQYF.

The V and J genes are TRBV9 and TRBJ1-3; no clear D. CDR3 length equals 15 residues. V lost 0 bases, J lost 0 bases, and 7 bases lay in between. CDR1 is SGDLS, CDR2 YYNGEE, per germline. CDR3 bases: TGTGCCAGCAGCGTAGCTGACTCCTCTGGAAACACCATATATTTT. It codes for CASSVADSSGNTIYF.

In this sample, this clone turned up a few times. This chain links TRBV12-5 with TRBJ1-4; 7 bases align to TRBD1. With 6 bases clipped from V and 3 bases from J, the junction kept 4 bases outside the gene matches. CDR1 is LGHNT, CDR2 FRNRAP, per germline. CDR3 length: 14 residues. The CDR3 loop is CASGPGGSNEKLFF. CDR3 nucleotide sequence: TGTGCTAGTGGCCCAGGGGGGTCTAATGAAAAACTGTTTTTT.

J is TRBJ2-5 and V is TRBV5-1, with D uncertain. This CDR3 is 12 amino acids long. Germline CDR1 is SGHRS and CDR2 is YFSETQ. V shed 7 bases and J shed 0 bases, with 7 bases lying between them. The CDR3, as DNA: TGCGCCAGCGCTATTAACCAAGAGACCCAGTACTTC. It yields the protein CASAINQETQYF.

The count of this clone is one. Other nucleotide sequences from this sample produce the same CDR3. This chain links TRBV12-3 or TRBV12-4 with TRBJ1-4; maybe TRBD1 (5 bases). The length of the CDR3 is 12 residues. V was cut by 3 bases and J by 8 bases, with 7 bases left in between. CDR3 sequence reads: CASSLGGEKLFF. Here the CDR3 DNA reads TGTGCCAGCAGTTTGGGGGGGGAAAAACTGTTTTTT.

The chain is built from TRBV14 and TRBJ2-3, with D unresolved. This CDR3 region has 16 residues. V was clipped by 1 base and J by 2 bases, with 13 bases between them. Germline V gene data show CDR1 as SGHDN and CDR2 as FVKESK. CDR3 in amino acids: CASSQGLDLHTDTQYF. For the CDR3, the DNA is TGTGCCAGCAGCCAAGGTTTAGACTTGCACACAGATACGCAGTATTTT.

The chain recombines TRBV19 with TRBJ1-5, with D tentatively TRBD1 (6 bases). CDR3 length equals 15 residues. In germline, CDR1 is LNHDA, CDR2 SQIVND (reference sequence). V was pared by 9 bases and J by 2 bases, with 17 bases between. The CDR3 protein is CARKNGQIRNQPQHF. For the CDR3, the DNA is TGTGCCAGAAAGAACGGACAGATTCGCAATCAGCCCCAGCATTTT.

V is TRBV6-5 and J is TRBJ2-3; TRBD2 matches 11 bases. After removal of 7 bases from V and 6 bases from J, the junction contained 9 bases not matched to a gene. The CDR3 is 15 residues long. Germline CDR1 and CDR2: MNHEY and SVGAGI. The CDR3: CASTLTSGAGDTQYF. The CDR3 bases are TGTGCCAGCACCTTGACTAGCGGGGCAGGGGATACGCAGTATTTT.

V gene TRBV28 combines with J gene TRBJ2-1; 8 bases match TRBD2. This CDR3 comprises 14 residues. Germline CDR1 and CDR2: MDHEN and SYDVKM. V gave up 8 bases and J gave up 1 base; unmatched junction bases: 4. The CDR3 DNA sequence: TGTGCCAGCTATTTAGCGGGATCCTACAATGAGCAGTTCTTC. Its protein is CASYLAGSYNEQFF.